This T cell receptor (beta chain) came from a study of T cell responses to AZD1222 COVID-19 vaccine. Study-wide findings and caveats: White British donors predominated, females outnumbered males, and clonal diversity was possibly underestimated. Dominant CD4 TCR responses targeted spike regions 160-218 and 743-854.

A remark on this clone: What it recognizes is unknown.

The CDR3 contains 14 residues. V lost 1 base to trimming and J lost 2 bases, with 7 bases between them. Germline lookup yields CDR1 MGHRA and CDR2 YSYEKL. The repertoire was sequenced with immunoSEQ multiplex PCR; TCRdb's copy has only in-frame clones and lacks some. This sample has 150,000 or so clones, with 70% to 90% found just once. The chain couples TRBV4-1 to TRBJ2-3; a weak D match, TRBD1 (6 bases). Sequencing was performed on peripheral blood, taken on day 0 of AZD1222 vaccination. This clonotype originated in an adult in good health. The CDR3 region is CASSQVGATDTQYF. The DNA for the CDR3 is TGCGCCAGCAGCCAAGTGGGGGCCACAGATACGCAGTATTTT.